Listed below are T cell receptor beta chains from one sample, sequenced in a study of CD8 T cells in ankylosing spondylitis. One entry per CDR3 protein, called by TCRdb with MiXCR from the 5' RACE reads. Of under 250,000 distinct CDR3 sequences in the sample, roughly a third are singletons; the top ten hold approximately 4.4%. The source material was blood, either unsorted or a sorted T cell fraction (not recorded which). The origin of the receptors is a male donor with ankylosing spondylitis or in good health (not recorded which). Each CDR3 is given with its conserved first and last residue. The listing skips clone size in some rows; elsewhere it reads once, few, many or a size class.

clone_size,j_call,cdr3_length,v_call,cdr3_aa
.,TRBJ1-6,15,TRBV20-1,CSASGSGGYNSPLHF
once,TRBJ1-5,15,TRBV4-1,CASSQERGTNQPQHF
few,TRBJ2-3,15,TRBV20-1,CSAPPAGKAQDTQYF
.,TRBJ1-1,15,TRBV11-1,CASSWDGTLNTEAFF
few,TRBJ2-5,13,TRBV4-2,CASSRGAGETQYF
few,TRBJ2-1,15,TRBV24-1,CATTGGDRDNNEQFF
.,TRBJ2-3,13,TRBV12-3/TRBV12-4,CASSPQTGYTQYF
.,TRBJ1-1,13,TRBV15,CATSMALNTEAFF
.,TRBJ2-5,15,TRBV2,CASSQDRGYQETQYF
.,TRBJ2-5,16,TRBV12-3/TRBV12-4,CASSSRVGGPSETQYF
.,TRBJ2-7,14,TRBV9,CASSVGRDSYEQYF
few,TRBJ1-5,13,TRBV20-1,CSAQDRFPQPQHF
few,TRBJ1-2,15,TRBV27,CASSPHVGQNYGYTF
.,TRBJ2-7,13,TRBV12-3/TRBV12-4,CASSPTGDYEQYF
few,TRBJ1-5,16,TRBV12-3/TRBV12-4,CASSPTGTYSNQPQHF
few,TRBJ2-3,16,TRBV6-4,CASSDRVGQGADTQYF
.,TRBJ2-3,13,TRBV28,CASSTAGPDTQYF
few,TRBJ1-1,16,TRBV29-1,CSVERAGRFPTTEAFF
.,TRBJ2-3,16,TRBV15,CATSREGTEWSDTQYF
once,TRBJ1-1,12,TRBV14,CASSQSRLEAFF
few,TRBJ2-3,15,TRBV20-1,CSARGGGLVTDTQYF
few,TRBJ2-1,13,TRBV12-3/TRBV12-4,CASGRDTNNEQFF
.,TRBJ2-7,13,TRBV9,CASSVDGDYEQYF
.,TRBJ1-2,14,TRBV20-1,CSANPRGGNYGYTF
.,TRBJ1-1,11,TRBV29-1,CSGVGHLGAFF
.,TRBJ1-5,17,TRBV20-1,CSAAAGQGHYSNQPQHF
.,TRBJ2-3,14,TRBV12-3/TRBV12-4,CASSLTGRPDTQYF
.,TRBJ2-2,13,TRBV6-1,CACRGTTHGELFF
.,TRBJ2-7,14,TRBV20-1,CSARKRGKGTEQYF
.,TRBJ2-5,13,TRBV7-2,CASSLRVKETQYF
few,TRBJ1-1,15,TRBV12-3/TRBV12-4,CASRRTGDMNTEAFF
.,TRBJ1-5,15,TRBV20-1,CSARDWQSSNQPQHF
once,TRBJ2-1,15,TRBV5-1,CASSRTGFVSDEQFF
few,TRBJ2-2,15,TRBV20-1,CSAREVGLNTGELFF
.,TRBJ2-7,14,TRBV27,CASSLRPGHYEQYF
.,TRBJ2-5,13,TRBV18,CASSPDYQETQYF
few,TRBJ2-7,14,TRBV27,CASSPRIGGREQYF
.,TRBJ1-5,15,TRBV5-1,CASSLDGLGNQPQHF
.,TRBJ2-1,18,TRBV9,CASSSGGPILASYNEQFF
few,TRBJ1-1,13,TRBV12-3/TRBV12-4,CASSLSVITEAFF
.,TRBJ2-7,15,TRBV1,CTSSQGWGQCYEQYF
many,TRBJ2-1,12,TRBV29-1,CSVEGVRNEQFF
few,TRBJ2-7,11,TRBV29-1,CSVVTGREQYF
.,TRBJ2-3,17,TRBV20-1,CSARDLAGHLPTDTQYF
.,TRBJ2-3,14,TRBV10-3,CAISESPSADTQYF
few,TRBJ1-3,13,TRBV20-1,CSALGDLRDTIYF
.,TRBJ2-2,14,TRBV4-1,CASSYGAKTGELFF
.,TRBJ2-5,17,TRBV11-2,CASSQRLAGGLKETQYF
.,TRBJ2-2,14,TRBV10-3,CAISERDMGRELFF
few,TRBJ2-2,13,TRBV7-3,CASSLTNTGELFF
.,TRBJ2-3,17,TRBV6-1,CASGPLSGTISADTQYF
.,TRBJ1-2,14,TRBV7-9,CASSLVSGIYGYTF
.,TRBJ2-2,15,TRBV5-1,CASRTGDLNTGELFF
few,TRBJ1-5,15,TRBV6-1,CASSRSGQGNQPQHF
.,TRBJ2-5,13,TRBV5-5,CASSGDLEETQYF
few,TRBJ2-3,14,TRBV12-3/TRBV12-4,CASSLGPGTDTQYF
.,TRBJ2-1,14,TRBV13,CASSLGQKFNEQFF
.,TRBJ2-1,16,TRBV20-1,CSALPSRGTKYNEQFF